Given below is one T cell receptor (beta chain) in context. Its antigen is unknown. Germline-derived CDR1 and CDR2 are LGHNA and YSLEER. V shed 4 bases and J 0 bases; nucleotides not matched to a gene: 11. The CDR3 extends over 18 amino acids. TCRdb reprocessed the reads via MiXCR and lists one record per CDR3 protein. This table holds 54,000 or so distinct CDR3 sequences, roughly 32% found once. This sample was included in a study of T cell repertoires in cytomegalovirus infection. The study's findings and limits: Summed public TCR beta family frequency identified CMV carriers bearing the relevant HLA. The ex vivo response showed dominance by HLA-C-restricted CMV-specific TCR beta clonotypes.

Sequenced sample: PBMCs, sequenced either directly or after in vitro stimulation (not recorded which). This chain uses TRBV4-3 with TRBJ1-4; TRBD1 agrees at 7 bases. The TCR sequence derives from a human donor in good health (CMV status not recorded). Some clones in this sample may be carry-over from other donors' samples. The CDR3 nucleotides are TGCGCCAGCAGCCGCACTTGGGGGACAGTCGCAACTAATGAAAAACTGTTTTTT. Translated: CASSRTWGTVATNEKLFF.